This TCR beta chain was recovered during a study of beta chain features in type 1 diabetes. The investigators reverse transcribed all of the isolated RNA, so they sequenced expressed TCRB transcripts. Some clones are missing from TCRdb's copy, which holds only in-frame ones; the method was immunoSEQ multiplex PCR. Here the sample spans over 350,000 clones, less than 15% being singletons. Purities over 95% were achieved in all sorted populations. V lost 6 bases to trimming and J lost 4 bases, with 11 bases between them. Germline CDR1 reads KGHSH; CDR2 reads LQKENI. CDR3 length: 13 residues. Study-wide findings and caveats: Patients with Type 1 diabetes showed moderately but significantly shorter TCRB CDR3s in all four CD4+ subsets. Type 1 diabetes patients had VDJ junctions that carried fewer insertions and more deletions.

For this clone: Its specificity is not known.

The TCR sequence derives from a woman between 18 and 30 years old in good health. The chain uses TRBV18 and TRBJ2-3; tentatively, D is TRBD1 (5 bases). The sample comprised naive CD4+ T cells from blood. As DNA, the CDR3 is TGTGCCAGCTCGGCAACAGGTCCAGATACGCAGTATTTT. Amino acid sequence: CASSATGPDTQYF.